Presented here are 32 T cell receptor beta chains from one specimen sequenced in a study of long-term antiretroviral therapy in people with HIV. A v3.0 immunoSEQ assay was performed at survey level. Generated by immunoSEQ multiplex PCR, the TCRdb table keeps only in-frame clones and is missing some. This table holds some 20,000 clones, approximately 79% found once. The sample consisted of unsorted PBMCs, taken 2.3 years after starting antiretroviral therapy. These receptor sequences come from a woman aged 40 to 50 with HIV.

In its sample, this clone was seen a few times. The chain uses TRBV19 and TRBJ2-7; D is uncertain. V shed 4 bases and J shed 1 base, with 8 bases lying between them. Germline-derived CDR1 and CDR2 are LNHDA and SQIVND (reference sequence). This CDR3 has 13 residues. The CDR3 spells CASSRERSYEQYF. The CDR3 DNA is TGTGCCAGTAGTAGAGAGCGATCCTACGAGCAGTACTTC.

V usage is TRBV27 and J usage is TRBJ2-5, with a possible D match to TRBD2 (5 bases). The CDR3 contains 19 residues. Trimming left V 6 bases short and J 3 bases short, with 29 bases between. The V gene's germline CDR1 is MNHEY and CDR2 SMNVEV (reference sequence). The CDR3 DNA reads as TGTGCCAGCAGCTCCACCCCAATTACTGGGAGAGGTGGGAAAGAGACCCAGTACTTC. Protein product: CASSSTPITGRGGKETQYF.

This chain uses TRBV7-9 with TRBJ1-2; D call uncertain. Germline assignment: CDR1 SEHNR and CDR2 FQNEAQ (reference sequence). V was clipped by 3 bases and J by 4 bases, with 9 bases between them. This CDR3 has 13 amino acids. CDR3 sequence reads: CASSFSAGYGYTF. Here the CDR3 DNA reads TGTGCCAGCAGCTTCAGTGCGGGCTATGGCTACACCTTC. Looking up the rest from reference TRBV7-9 and TRBJ1-2 gives the full variable domain: DTGVSQNPRHKITKRGQNVTFRCDPISEHNRLYWYRQTLGQGPEFLTYFQNEAQLEKSRLLSDRFSAERPKGSFSTLEIQRTEQGDSAMYLCASSFSAGYGYTFGSGTRLTVV.

This clone was counted only a few times. The DNA of the CDR3 is TGTGCCAGCTCACCTCGGGACAGGGAATCGCAGCCCCAGCATTTT. Translating gives CASSPRDRESQPQHF. The V call is TRBV18, the J call TRBJ1-5; 9 positions agree with TRBD1. Losses at the gene ends were 3 bases for V and 7 bases for J; bases not matched to a gene: 7. CDR3 length equals 15 residues. Per the germline V gene, CDR1 is KGHSH and CDR2 is LQKENI. Variable domain in full (rest from reference TRBV18 and TRBJ1-5): NAGVMQNPRHLVRRRGQEARLRCSPMKGHSHVYWYRQLPEEGLKFMVYLQKENIIDESGMPKERFSAEFPKEGPSILRIQQVVRGDSAAYFCASSPRDRESQPQHFGDGTRLSIL.

The CDR3 region is CASSLLLAGDDEQFF. The CDR3 region has the DNA TGTGCCAGCAGCTTGTTACTAGCGGGAGATGATGAGCAGTTCTTC. The gene calls are TRBV5-4 and TRBJ2-1; 11 bases are a match to TRBD2. The CDR3 has 15 amino acids. The junction had 5 bases not matched to a gene; V was cut back by 1 base and J by 8 bases. Per germline, CDR1 SGHNT and CDR2 YYREEE (reference sequence).

The J gene is TRBJ2-7, the V gene TRBV5-1; D is unclear. Trimming took off 4 bases at V and 0 bases at J, with 11 bases between the two ends. CDR1 SGHRS and CDR2 YFSETQ come from the germline V gene. The CDR3 has 14 residues. The CDR3 reads CASSPLASSYEQYF. DNA for the CDR3: TGCGCCAGCAGCCCCCTCGCAAGCTCCTACGAGCAGTACTTC. The entire variable domain, with the rest obtained from reference TRBV5-1 and TRBJ2-7, is as follows: KAGVTQTPRYLIKTRGQQVTLSCSPISGHRSVSWYQQTPGQGLQFLFEYFSETQRNKGNFPGRFSGRQFSNSRSEMNVSTLELGDSALYLCASSPLASSYEQYFGPGTRLTVT.

V is TRBV4-2 and J is TRBJ2-7; D is ambiguous. Germline V CDR1 and CDR2: LGHNA, YNFKEQ. The CDR3 length is 12 residues. The V gene lost 1 base and the J gene lost 6 bases, with 7 bases spanning the gap. The CDR3 sequence: CASSQGVSEQYF. CDR3 DNA sequence: TGTGCCAGCAGCCAAGGAGTGTCCGAGCAGTACTTC.

This clone is categorized as medium-sized (0.01 to 0.1%). The V call is TRBV30, the J call TRBJ2-7; the D is unclear. The V end was cut by 1 base, the J end by 6 bases, with 10 bases between. The CDR3 is 12 amino acids. Germline assignment: CDR1 GTSNPN and CDR2 SVGIG (reference sequence). The CDR3: CAWSAHKGEQYF. CDR3 nucleotides: TGTGCCTGGAGTGCACATAAAGGCGAGCAGTACTTC.

The rearrangement uses TRBV6-6 and TRBJ2-7; tentatively, D is TRBD1 (5 bases). V lost 8 bases, J lost 0 bases, and 11 bases lay in between. This CDR3 is built from 13 residues. CDR1 and CDR2 from the germline V gene are MNHNY and SVGAGI (reference sequence). CDR3 residues: CASGRVNSYEQYF. DNA of the CDR3: TGTGCCAGCGGCAGGGTAAACTCCTACGAGCAGTACTTC.

V and J are TRBV6-6 and TRBJ1-1; TRBD1 matches 7 bases. The CDR3 has 13 amino acids. Germline CDR1 MNHNY, CDR2 SVGAGI (reference sequence). Germline trimming cut 8 bases from V and 4 bases from J; bases unmatched to any gene: 7. In DNA, the CDR3 is TGTGCCAGCTTGGACAGGCGCGGCACTGAAGCTTTCTTT. This codes for CASLDRRGTEAFF.

The rearrangement joins TRBV7-9 to TRBJ2-3; perhaps TRBD2 as D (6 bases). CDR1 is SEHNR, CDR2 FQNEAQ, per germline (reference sequence). CDR3 length: 15 residues. The ends were cut back, 4 bases at V and 2 bases at J, with 13 bases in the middle. The CDR3: CASSYGSSYTDTQYF. The CDR3, as DNA: TGTGCCAGCAGCTACGGGAGTTCCTACACAGATACGCAGTATTTT.

The V gene is TRBV5-6, the J gene TRBJ2-7, with D possibly being TRBD1 or TRBD2 (5 bases each). Germline CDR1 and CDR2: SGHDT and YYEEEE. Deletions cut 4 bases from V and 2 bases from J, with 13 bases between. CDR3 length: 14 amino acids. In DNA form, the CDR3 reads TGTGCCAGCAGCATAGGGACCGGAGCCTACGAGCAGTACTTC. Amino acids: CASSIGTGAYEQYF. The full variable domain, its missing parts supplied by reference TRBV5-6 and TRBJ2-7, is DAGVTQSPTHLIKTRGQQVTLRCSPKSGHDTVSWYQQALGQGPQFIFQYYEEEERQRGNFPDRFSGHQFPNYSSELNVNALLLGDSALYLCASSIGTGAYEQYFGPGTRLTVT.

The chain links TRBV6-1 to TRBJ2-5, with 7 positions matching TRBD2. V shed 5 bases, J shed 5 bases, and the junction held 8 bases outside the gene matches. CDR3 length equals 14 residues. Per germline, CDR1 MNHNS and CDR2 SASEGT. The CDR3 protein is CASSPRGSRETQYF. The CDR3 DNA reads TGTGCCAGCAGTCCTCGCGGGAGTAGGGAGACCCAGTACTTC.

The V call is TRBV29-1, the J call TRBJ2-1; no clear D gene. CDR3 length equals 11 residues. The ends were cut back, 0 bases at V and 10 bases at J, with 7 bases in the middle. In germline, CDR1 is SQVTM, CDR2 ANQGSEA. DNA of the CDR3: TGCAGCGTTGAAGATCTAGGAGAGCAGTTCTTC. It yields the protein CSVEDLGEQFF.

This chain uses TRBV29-1 with TRBJ2-7; the match to TRBD2 covers 8 bases. The germline V gene encodes CDR1 SQVTM and CDR2 ANQGSEA. Trimming took 6 bases from V and 4 from J; bases not matched to a gene: 5. The CDR3 totals 12 residues. CDR3 sequence (DNA): TGCAGCGTAAGGACTAGCTTGTACGAGCAGTACTTC. This codes for CSVRTSLYEQYF.

The chain uses TRBV4-1 and TRBJ2-1, with 10 bases that match TRBD1. CDR3 length: 15 amino acids. Unmatched junction bases numbered 3, after V lost 4 bases and J lost 3 bases. From germline, CDR1 is MGHRA and CDR2 YSYEKL. The CDR3 sequence is CASSLGQGNYNEQFF. The CDR3 nucleotides are TGCGCCAGCAGCCTGGGACAGGGGAACTACAATGAGCAGTTCTTC.

This clone has just a few counts. The rearrangement uses TRBV27 and TRBJ2-7; D unresolved. V lost 6 bases and J 6 bases, leaving 12 bases between the germline ends. Germline V CDR1 and CDR2: MNHEY, SMNVEV (reference sequence). This CDR3 comprises 12 residues. The CDR3 loop reads CASSPFPFEQYF. The CDR3 coding sequence is TGTGCCAGCAGCCCTTTCCCGTTCGAGCAGTACTTC.

The V call is TRBV7-2, the J call TRBJ2-1; D might be TRBD2 (6 bases). CDR3 length: 15 amino acids. V shed 5 bases and J shed 0 bases, with 11 bases lying between them. The germline V gene encodes CDR1 SGHTA and CDR2 FQGNSA. The CDR3 spells CASSVVADSYNEQFF. The CDR3 DNA follows: TGTGCCAGCAGCGTTGTAGCGGACTCCTACAATGAGCAGTTCTTC.

CDR3 nucleotides: TGTGCCAGTATCTCTAGGAGGGGGGATCAGCCCCAGCATTTT. This sequence encodes CASISRRGDQPQHF. The J gene is TRBJ1-5, the V gene TRBV19; a possible D gene is TRBD1 (6 bases). Trimming stripped 7 bases from V and 5 bases from J, with 15 bases between. The CDR3 is made up of 14 amino acids. Germline assignment: CDR1 LNHDA and CDR2 SQIVND (reference sequence).

The chain has TRBV14 and TRBJ2-1; no reliable D call. Per the germline V gene, CDR1 is SGHDN and CDR2 is FVKESK. The CDR3 length is 12 residues. V was shortened by 4 bases and J by 4 bases, with 5 bases between the two germline ends. CDR3 DNA sequence: TGTGCCAGCAGCCCCGTGTACAATGAGCAGTTCTTC. This sequence encodes CASSPVYNEQFF.

The chain carries TRBV30 and TRBJ1-3, with 9 bases fitting TRBD1. The CDR3 has 19 residues. The V gene's germline CDR1 is GTSNPN and CDR2 SVGIG (reference sequence). V shed 2 bases, J shed 0 bases, and the junction held 14 bases outside the gene matches. The CDR3: CAWSLPGQGTRYSGNTIYF. CDR3 in DNA: TGTGCCTGGAGTCTACCGGGACAGGGAACCCGTTACTCTGGAAACACCATATATTTT.

The CDR3 sequence: CASRGGPYEQYF. For the CDR3, the DNA is TGTGCCAGCCGCGGGGGTCCCTACGAGCAGTACTTC. The V and J genes are TRBV6-5 and TRBJ2-7, with 7 nucleotides matching TRBD2. V lost 8 bases and J lost 2; bases outside the gene matches: 3. Germline CDR1 is MNHEY and CDR2 is SVGAGI. The length of the CDR3 is 12 residues.

This clone was counted once. CDR3 sequence reads: CASRPGGGTEAFF. CDR3 in DNA: TGTGCCAGCAGGCCAGGGGGCGGCACTGAAGCTTTCTTT. This chain uses TRBV6-5 with TRBJ1-1, with TRBD1 identical over 8 bases. The V segment lost 6 bases and the J segment 4 bases; nucleotides outside the gene matches: 4. Per the germline V gene, CDR1 is MNHEY and CDR2 is SVGAGI. The CDR3 extends over 13 amino acids.

V usage is TRBV7-2 and J usage is TRBJ1-2, with D tentatively TRBD1 (6 bases). Trimming left V 6 bases short and J 3 bases short, with 14 bases between. This CDR3 comprises 14 residues. Germline V CDR1 and CDR2: SGHTA, FQGNSA. The CDR3 DNA is TGTGCCAGCAGGAGGGGGGGGCGCGACTATGGCTACACCTTC. As protein: CASRRGGRDYGYTF.

V and J are TRBV5-1 and TRBJ1-4; D is undetermined. The germline CDR1 and CDR2 sequences are SGHRS and YFSETQ. V was pared by 4 bases and J by 0 bases, with 10 bases between. There are 15 residues in the CDR3. The CDR3 spells CASSLTAPTNEKLFF. DNA of the CDR3: TGCGCCAGCAGCCTGACGGCACCAACTAATGAAAAACTGTTTTTT.

The V gene is TRBV6-6, the J gene TRBJ1-1, with D possibly TRBD1 on 5 matching bases. The CDR3 is made up of 13 amino acids. V lost 6 bases and J lost 0, with 8 bases in between. Germline V lookup: CDR1 MNHNY, CDR2 SVGAGI (reference sequence). CDR3 DNA sequence: TGTGCCAGCAGGCGACAGTTGAACACTGAAGCTTTCTTT. Translating gives CASRRQLNTEAFF.

This clone appeared a few times. CDR3 sequence reads: CASTVGWGSLETQYF. DNA of the CDR3: TGTGCCAGCACCGTAGGGTGGGGGTCTCTGGAGACCCAGTACTTC. This rearrangement joins TRBV5-6 to TRBJ2-5; D is perhaps TRBD1 or TRBD2 (5 bases each). CDR1 is SGHDT, CDR2 YYEEEE, per germline. With 6 bases removed from V and 5 bases from J, the gap between germline ends came to 20 bases. CDR3 length: 15 residues.

The chain carries TRBV5-8 and TRBJ2-5; TRBD1 aligns across 12 bases. CDR1 and CDR2 from the germline V gene are SGHTS and YDEGEE. Trimming cost V 4 bases and J 4 bases; bases outside gene matches: 5. The CDR3 runs to 15 residues. The CDR3 here is CASSVGQGALETQYF. Here the CDR3 DNA reads TGTGCCAGCAGCGTGGGACAGGGGGCATTAGAGACCCAGTACTTC.

V gene TRBV11-3 combines with J gene TRBJ2-5; 8 positions match TRBD1. Germline values: CDR1 SGHNT, CDR2 YENEEA. Germline trimming cut 5 bases from V and 4 bases from J; bases unmatched to any gene: 9. The CDR3 totals 15 residues. This CDR3 reads CASSLQGGEVETQYF. In DNA, the CDR3 is TGTGCCAGCAGCCTACAGGGGGGAGAAGTAGAGACCCAGTACTTC.

This chain uses TRBV7-9 with TRBJ2-1, with a possible D match to TRBD2 (7 bases). This CDR3 contains 15 residues. With 4 bases removed from V and 8 bases from J, the gap between germline ends came to 18 bases. From germline, CDR1 is SEHNR and CDR2 FQNEAQ (reference sequence). In DNA form, the CDR3 reads TGTGCCAGCAGCTCCGTCGGGGGGCCTCGGGATGAGCAGTTCTTC. Amino acids: CASSSVGGPRDEQFF.

The CDR3 reads CASRPRVGLPEQYF. The CDR3 coding sequence is TGTGCCAGCAGGCCAAGAGTAGGGCTCCCCGAGCAGTACTTC. This chain joins TRBV6-5 and TRBJ2-7; D gene ambiguous. The CDR3 extends over 14 amino acids. CDR1 and CDR2 (germline): MNHEY, SVGAGI. Trimming took off 6 bases at V and 6 bases at J, with 18 bases between the two ends.

The chain is built from TRBV7-9 and TRBJ1-2, with TRBD1 matching 10 bases. The V gene's germline CDR1 is SEHNR and CDR2 FQNEAQ (reference sequence). V shed 8 bases, J shed 2 bases, and the junction held 5 bases outside the gene matches. This CDR3 is 14 amino acids long. CDR3 sequence (DNA): TGTGCCAGCTCGCCGGGACAGGGGAACTATGGCTACACCTTC. Protein: CASSPGQGNYGYTF.